The 20 T cell receptor beta chains below come from one sample, sequenced in a study of human thymus T cells. The thymus tissue came from resections taken during corrective heart surgery. Using immunoSEQ multiplex PCR, the repertoire was profiled, and TCRdb retains in-frame clones only, with some absent. The sample carries around 130,000 clones, 90% to 95% recorded once. Source material: thymus tissue. Every receptor here comes from a boy in the first two years of life with a congenital heart defect but otherwise immunologically healthy.

CDR3 in DNA: TGCGCCAGCAGCCAAGATAAGGACGGGGTCTACGAGCAGTACTTC. It translates to CASSQDKDGVYEQYF. The chain employs TRBV4-3 and TRBJ2-5; a weak D match, TRBD2 (5 bases). Judging by the DNA end, TRBJ2-7 fits better; the J call may be wrong. The V gene's germline CDR1 is LGHNA and CDR2 YSLEER. The CDR3 is 15 residues long.

The V gene is TRBV10-3, the J gene TRBJ2-5; D is uncertain. Trimming cost V 3 bases and J 4 bases, with 9 bases left between them. The germline V gene has CDR1 ENHRY and CDR2 SYGVKD. The CDR3 is made up of 13 amino acids. Written as DNA, the CDR3 is TGTGCCATCAGTGAACCCGCTGGAGAGACCCAGTACTTC. It specifies CAISEPAGETQYF.

This rearrangement joins TRBV5-1 to TRBJ1-2; TRBD1 aligns across 7 bases. The V gene's germline CDR1 is SGHRS and CDR2 YFSETQ. Germline trimming cut 0 bases from V and 8 bases from J; bases unmatched to any gene: 7. The CDR3 loop spans 14 amino acids. The CDR3 DNA reads as TGCGCCAGCAGCTTGGCCAGGGGGGTAGGAGGCTACACCTTC. This translates into CASSLARGVGGYTF.

The V call is TRBV9, the J call TRBJ2-1; D remains unclear. CDR3 size: 13 residues. Trimming removed 0 bases at V and 7 bases at J, with 8 bases between. Germline assignment: CDR1 SGDLS and CDR2 YYNGEE. The CDR3 loop reads CASSVEDANEQFF. The CDR3 DNA sequence: TGTGCCAGCAGCGTAGAGGACGCTAATGAGCAGTTCTTC.

This rearrangement joins TRBV11-2 to TRBJ2-2, with D hard to call. Germline CDR1 is SGHAT and CDR2 is FQNNGV. The CDR3 loop spans 20 amino acids. V was pared by 0 bases and J by 3 bases, with 23 bases between. DNA for the CDR3: TGTGCCAGCAGCTTAGAGGCCGGGTTGGGCCCTACCCGTCACACCGGGGAGCTGTTTTTT. Protein: CASSLEAGLGPTRHTGELFF.

The gene calls are TRBV6-5 and TRBJ2-1, with 9 bases fitting TRBD1. CDR3 length: 15 amino acids. The V and J ends lost 9 bases and 6 bases, in that order; junction bases with no gene match: 12. Looked up from germline, CDR1 is MNHEY and CDR2 is SVGAGI. The CDR3 nucleotides are TGTGCCAGTGCTACCGGGACAGGGCCCTTCAATGAGCAGTTCTTC. This encodes CASATGTGPFNEQFF.

This clone has a single count. The rearrangement links TRBV5-6 to TRBJ1-1, with 7 positions matching TRBD1. With V trimmed by 4 bases and J by 1 base, 13 bases remained unmatched. The length of the CDR3 is 17 residues. In germline, CDR1 is SGHDT, CDR2 YYEEEE. DNA for the CDR3: TGTGCCAGCAGCCCCGTACGTAGCGGGGACAGGAACACTGAAGCTTTCTTT. Encoded protein: CASSPVRSGDRNTEAFF.

V is TRBV9 and J is TRBJ2-1; 9 positions match TRBD2. Germline-derived CDR1 and CDR2 are SGDLS and YYNGEE. The CDR3 is made up of 15 amino acids. V lost 0 bases and J lost 10; bases outside the gene matches: 8. This CDR3 reads CASSVEGGGEEEQFF. In nucleotides, the CDR3 is TGTGCCAGCAGCGTAGAGGGCGGGGGGGAGGAAGAGCAGTTCTTC.

This chain links TRBV11-3 with TRBJ2-7, with 9 nucleotides matching TRBD1. The CDR3 has 15 residues. CDR1 and CDR2 (germline): SGHNT, YENEEA. Trimming removed 1 base from V and 5 bases from J; junction bases left unmatched: 6. The CDR3 DNA follows: TGTGCCAGCAGCTTAGTGGGGACAGGGTCCCACGAGCAGTACTTC. Protein sequence: CASSLVGTGSHEQYF.

The chain has TRBV27 and TRBJ1-2; 9 bases match TRBD1. The trim removed 4 bases at V and 6 bases at J, leaving 6 bases unmatched. This CDR3 region has 14 residues. Germline V lookup: CDR1 MNHEY, CDR2 SMNVEV (reference sequence). In DNA, the CDR3 is TGTGCCAGCAGTTACCTCGGGACAGGGAATGGCTACACCTTC. Its translation: CASSYLGTGNGYTF.

The J gene is TRBJ2-5, the V gene TRBV6-6, with D possibly being TRBD1 or TRBD2 (5 bases each). V lost 7 bases and J lost 5, with 17 bases in between. The CDR3 runs to 14 residues. Per germline, CDR1 MNHNY and CDR2 SVGAGI (reference sequence). CDR3 sequence reads: CASNRDRRRETQYF. Here the CDR3 DNA reads TGTGCCAGCAATCGGGACCGAAGACGGGAGACCCAGTACTTC.

The rearrangement uses TRBV4-1 and TRBJ2-3; D not certain. The germline CDR1 and CDR2 sequences are MGHRA and YSYEKL. This CDR3 has 12 amino acids. Trimming stripped 5 bases from V and 6 bases from J, with 9 bases between. The CDR3 here is CASSFATDTQYF. The DNA of the CDR3 is TGCGCCAGCAGCTTTGCTACCGATACGCAGTATTTT.

Written as DNA, the CDR3 is TGTGCCAGTAGTCCAGCCAGGGGGATGTGGAACACTGAAGCTTTCTTT. This codes for CASSPARGMWNTEAFF. This chain links TRBV19 with TRBJ1-1, with 7 bases that match TRBD1. CDR1 and CDR2 (germline): LNHDA, SQIVND (reference sequence). Trimming cost V 5 bases and J 1 base; bases outside gene matches: 10. The CDR3 extends over 16 amino acids.

The V call is TRBV4-2, the J call TRBJ2-5, with D tentatively TRBD2 (6 bases). The CDR3 totals 16 residues. Germline V lookup: CDR1 LGHNA, CDR2 YNFKEQ. V was shortened by 1 base and J by 2 bases, with 14 bases between the two germline ends. The CDR3 reads CASSQGETRTQETQYF. DNA for the CDR3: TGTGCCAGCAGCCAAGGCGAGACTAGGACGCAAGAGACCCAGTACTTC.

The chain carries TRBV5-6 and TRBJ2-7; D possibly corresponds to TRBD1 (6 bases). Germline V gene lookup returns CDR1 SGHDT and CDR2 YYEEEE. This CDR3 comprises 15 residues. Trimming stripped 5 bases from V and 3 bases from J, with 18 bases between. For the CDR3, the DNA is TGTGCCAGCAGTACAGGGAAAGCCCCTCACTACGAGCAGTACTTC. Translation: CASSTGKAPHYEQYF.

V and J are TRBV19 and TRBJ2-2; D is ambiguous. The CDR3 runs 12 residues. V lost 0 bases and J lost 7, with 3 bases in between. The germline gives CDR1 LNHDA, CDR2 SQIVND (reference sequence). In DNA form, the CDR3 reads TGTGCCAGTAGTATAGATAGCGGGGAGCTGTTTTTT. This encodes CASSIDSGELFF.

The chain couples TRBV28 to TRBJ1-1; tentative D call: TRBD1 (5 bases). Trimming took off 4 bases at V and 7 bases at J, with 16 bases between the two ends. This CDR3 contains 14 residues. Per germline, CDR1 MDHEN and CDR2 SYDVKM. Here the CDR3 reads CASSSYPRDYEAFF. The DNA of the CDR3 is TGTGCCAGCAGTTCCTACCCCCGGGACTATGAAGCTTTCTTT.

The chain links TRBV19 to TRBJ2-3; D remains ambiguous. V lost 1 base and J 0 bases, leaving 11 bases between the germline ends. Germline CDR1 is LNHDA and CDR2 is SQIVND (reference sequence). This CDR3 comprises 16 residues. This chain's CDR3 is CASSIVRQDSTDTQYF. CDR3 bases: TGTGCCAGTAGTATAGTAAGGCAGGATAGCACAGATACGCAGTATTTT.

This chain connects TRBV9 to TRBJ2-1; D is unclear. This CDR3 comprises 11 residues. Trimming left V 4 bases short and J 10 bases short, with 9 bases between. CDR1 SGDLS and CDR2 YYNGEE come from the germline V gene. The DNA for the CDR3 is TGTGCCAGCAGCTCTGGCAGGGAGCAGTTCTTC. Translated: CASSSGREQFF.

This clone was picked up one time. The CDR3 here is CASSPRPMNTGELFF. The CDR3 DNA is TGTGCCAGCAGCCCTAGACCGATGAACACCGGGGAGCTGTTTTTT. The chain recombines TRBV11-1 with TRBJ2-2; D unresolved. The V gene lost 5 bases and the J gene lost 1 base, with 11 bases spanning the gap. The germline V gene has CDR1 SGHAT and CDR2 FQDESV (reference sequence). This CDR3 region has 15 residues.